What follows are 18 T cell receptor beta chains derived from one specimen sequenced in a study of cytomegalovirus exposure and HLA in healthy donors. The PCR contained 60 Vbeta and 13 Jbeta primers. Clones were read by immunoSEQ multiplex PCR, and TCRdb kept only the in-frame ones, dropping some. The data show 100,000 to 150,000 clones, with 74% seen just once and 4.2% held by the top ten. The sample comprised PBMCs. Receptor source: a woman aged 45-65 years in good health and CMV-seropositive.

The chain carries TRBV19 and TRBJ2-2; D might be TRBD1 (5 bases). The germline gives CDR1 LNHDA, CDR2 SQIVND (reference sequence). The V end lost 2 bases, the J end lost 1 base, and 11 bases lay between the germline ends. The CDR3 is made up of 16 amino acids. CDR3 residues: CASSIYVRENTGELFF. The CDR3 DNA reads as TGTGCCAGTAGTATATATGTCAGGGAGAACACCGGGGAGCTGTTTTTT.

V is TRBV4-2 and J is TRBJ1-3, with 9 bases aligning to TRBD1. From germline, CDR1 is LGHNA and CDR2 YNFKEQ. There are 18 residues in the CDR3. V shed 0 bases, J shed 4 bases, and the junction held 10 bases outside the gene matches. CDR3: CASSQETGGLLSGNTIYF. CDR3 sequence (DNA): TGTGCCAGCAGCCAAGAGACAGGGGGTCTCTTATCGGGAAACACCATATATTTT.

Only a few counts were recorded for this clone. V usage is TRBV18 and J usage is TRBJ1-5, with TRBD1 matching 9 bases. Trimming at V came to 2 bases and at J to 5 bases, leaving 4 bases not matched to a gene. The CDR3 has 15 residues. The germline gives CDR1 KGHSH, CDR2 LQKENI. In DNA form, the CDR3 reads TGTGCCAGCTCACCATACAGGGGGCCAGATCAGCCCCAGCATTTT. Amino acid sequence: CASSPYRGPDQPQHF. Full variable domain (rest looked up from reference TRBV18 and TRBJ1-5): NAGVMQNPRHLVRRRGQEARLRCSPMKGHSHVYWYRQLPEEGLKFMVYLQKENIIDESGMPKERFSAEFPKEGPSILRIQQVVRGDSAAYFCASSPYRGPDQPQHFGDGTRLSIL.

The chain employs TRBV7-9 and TRBJ2-1, with TRBD2 identical over 10 bases. The ends lost 5 bases at V and 6 bases at J; junction bases unmatched: 10. Germline V gene data show CDR1 as SEHNR and CDR2 as FQNEAQ (reference sequence). There are 16 residues in the CDR3. Here the CDR3 DNA reads TGTGCCAGCAGCCCTTCTAACAGCGGGGGGGCCAATGAGCAGTTCTTC. Amino acid sequence: CASSPSNSGGANEQFF.

This clone appeared a few times. This chain connects TRBV7-9 to TRBJ2-6; 7 nucleotides align to TRBD1. The trim removed 5 bases at V and 4 bases at J, leaving 14 bases unmatched. The CDR3 consists of 18 residues. CDR1 and CDR2 (germline): SEHNR, FQNEAQ (reference sequence). For the CDR3, the DNA is TGTGCCAGCAGCGACAGGACAGGAGGATCGTCGGGGGCCAACGTCCTGACTTTC. Amino acid sequence: CASSDRTGGSSGANVLTF.

The V call is TRBV27, the J call TRBJ2-3, with TRBD2 matching over 8 bases. With V trimmed by 2 bases and J by 2 bases, 3 bases remained unmatched. The CDR3 sequence is 15 residues long. Germline assignment: CDR1 MNHEY and CDR2 SMNVEV (reference sequence). The CDR3 region is CASSLRAGVTDTQYF. As DNA, the CDR3 is TGTGCCAGCAGTTTAAGAGCGGGGGTCACAGATACGCAGTATTTT.

This sequence joins TRBV28 and TRBJ2-5; 10 bases agree with TRBD1. The V gene's germline CDR1 is MDHEN and CDR2 SYDVKM. V shed 6 bases, J shed 3 bases, and the junction held 1 base outside the gene matches. The length of the CDR3 is 13 residues. CDR3 coding DNA: TGTGCCAGCAGGGGGACAGGGGAAGAGACCCAGTACTTC. Protein: CASRGTGEETQYF.

This chain connects TRBV27 to TRBJ2-7; possibly TRBD1 for D (6 bases). The CDR3 runs to 13 residues. Germline V CDR1 and CDR2: MNHEY, SMNVEV (reference sequence). V was cut by 4 bases and J by 2 bases, with 9 bases left in between. CDR3 nucleotide sequence: TGTGCCAGCAGTTCCAGGGGCGCCTACGAGCAGTACTTC. Protein: CASSSRGAYEQYF.

The chain recombines TRBV6-1 with TRBJ1-6, with D perhaps TRBD1 (5 bases). The CDR3 extends over 16 amino acids. V was shortened by 1 base and J by 11 bases, with 18 bases between the two germline ends. The germline V gene has CDR1 MNHNS and CDR2 SASEGT. The CDR3 reads CASSEVGGRISPPLHF. The CDR3 nucleotides are TGTGCCAGCAGTGAAGTGGGGGGGAGGATAAGTCCACCCCTCCACTTT.

This clone was picked up a small number of times. The V and J genes are TRBV15 and TRBJ2-7; 9 bases map to TRBD2. After removal of 4 bases from V and 3 bases from J, the junction contained 10 bases not matched to a gene. Germline values: CDR1 LNHNV, CDR2 YYDKDF (reference sequence). The CDR3 sequence is 16 residues long. The CDR3 DNA sequence: TGTGCCACCAGCACCAAAGTAGCGGGGGCTATCTACGAGCAGTACTTC. It is translated as CATSTKVAGAIYEQYF.

This chain connects TRBV19 to TRBJ2-7; weak D call: TRBD2 (6 bases). Trimming shortened V by 5 bases and J by 3 bases, and 17 bases separated the two germline ends. There are 15 residues in the CDR3. Germline V gene lookup returns CDR1 LNHDA and CDR2 SQIVND (reference sequence). In DNA form, the CDR3 reads TGTGCCAGTAGTCAACGGGGGACGGAATTCTACGAGCAGTACTTC. It codes for CASSQRGTEFYEQYF.

The V call is TRBV28, the J call TRBJ1-2; D unresolved. The CDR3 runs 14 residues. CDR1 and CDR2 from the germline V gene are MDHEN and SYDVKM. Trimming removed 6 bases from V and 4 bases from J, with 15 bases in between. The CDR3 DNA sequence: TGTGCCAGCAGCCCAACTGGGAGGGTCTATGGCTACACCTTC. It codes for CASSPTGRVYGYTF.

The CDR3 protein is CASSTGLAGSTDTQYF. CDR3 bases: TGTGCCAGCAGCACAGGACTAGCGGGATCCACAGATACGCAGTATTTT. This chain uses TRBV7-3 with TRBJ2-3; 12 positions agree with TRBD2. Germline assignment: CDR1 SGHTA and CDR2 FQGTGA. The CDR3 runs to 16 residues. V lost 5 bases and J lost 2; bases outside the gene matches: 5.

The chain is built from TRBV6-1 and TRBJ1-6, with unresolved D. The germline CDR1 and CDR2 sequences are MNHNS and SASEGT. Trimming pared 8 bases from V and 7 bases from J, leaving 12 bases between. The CDR3 length is 13 residues. CDR3 sequence reads: CASREYPNSPLHF. CDR3 in DNA: TGTGCCAGCCGGGAATACCCAAATTCACCCCTCCACTTT.

The chain links TRBV7-2 to TRBJ1-2; D call uncertain. This CDR3 region has 14 residues. CDR1 and CDR2 (germline): SGHTA, FQGNSA. Trimming stripped 5 bases from V and 7 bases from J, with 17 bases between. CDR3 sequence: CASSPGPAGSGYTF. CDR3 DNA: TGTGCCAGCAGCCCCGGGCCTGCCGGGAGTGGCTACACCTTC.

The chain has TRBV2 and TRBJ1-3; 7 nucleotides line up with TRBD1. CDR1 is SNHLY, CDR2 FYNNEI, per germline. The CDR3 loop spans 16 amino acids. With 6 bases clipped from V and 0 bases from J, the junction kept 8 bases outside the gene matches. The CDR3 spells CASSQFGTDSGNTIYF. The CDR3 DNA reads as TGTGCCAGCAGCCAATTCGGGACAGACTCTGGAAACACCATATATTTT.

This chain connects TRBV11-3 to TRBJ2-1, with 12 bases that match TRBD2. V lost 3 bases to trimming and J lost 6 bases; unmatched junction nucleotides: 3. The CDR3 covers 15 residues. The germline gives CDR1 SGHNT, CDR2 YENEEA. For the CDR3, the DNA is TGTGCCAGCAGCTTCACTAGCGGGGGGACCAATGAGCAGTTCTTC. Its protein product is CASSFTSGGTNEQFF.

This sequence joins TRBV13 and TRBJ2-1; 11 bases fit TRBD2. In germline, CDR1 is PRHDT, CDR2 FYEKMQ (reference sequence). V lost 0 bases to trimming and J lost 6 bases; unmatched junction nucleotides: 4. There are 16 residues in the CDR3. The CDR3 DNA follows: TGTGCCAGCAGCTTAGGCAATAGCGGGGGGGTCAATGAGCAGTTCTTC. This sequence encodes CASSLGNSGGVNEQFF.